The present entry profiles one T cell receptor (beta chain) with its context. Distinct nucleotide sequences in the sample also encode this CDR3. The V gene lost 1 base and the J gene lost 2 bases, with 12 bases spanning the gap. Germline-derived CDR1 and CDR2 are MNHNS and SASEGT. The CDR3 extends over 16 amino acids. Clones were sequenced by immunoSEQ multiplex PCR, and TCRdb holds only the in-frame ones, with some missing. The sample shows a few thousand clones, 80% of them seen only once. This specimen comes from a study of brain metastases from non-small cell lung cancer. This receptor was taken from a donor at least 40 years old with non-small cell lung cancer. The sequencing input was tumor-adjacent normal tissue. This chain uses TRBV6-1 with TRBJ1-5; D not certain. In DNA form, the CDR3 reads TGTGCCAGCAGTGAAGGTGAGGGATTGGGCAATCAGCCCCAGCATTTT. Protein sequence: CASSEGEGLGNQPQHF.